These T cell receptor beta chains were read from a single sample in a study of T cells in Graves' hyperthyroidism and ophthalmopathy. One entry per CDR3 protein, called by TCRdb with MiXCR from the multiplex PCR reads. The sample has hundreds of thousands of distinct CDR3 sequences; about 15% are singletons. Material for sequencing was blood. The receptors derive from a woman aged 18-29 years with Graves' hyperthyroidism. The CDR3 runs from the conserved cysteine through the conserved F or W. D genes are given only for firm matches. Some rows have no size entry. The others give once, few or many, or a class for an expanded clone.

J | size | D | V | CDR3 | DNA
TRBJ2-5 | few | . | TRBV15 | CATRSGRLEETQYF | TGTGCCACCAGATCGGGACGGCTAGAAGAGACCCAGTACTTC
TRBJ1-5 | many | . | TRBV6-1 | CASRPSVSRQPQHF | TGTGCCAGCAGGCCTTCCGTGTCTAGGCAGCCCCAGCATTTT
TRBJ2-7 | many | . | TRBV11-2 | CASSLWDYEQYF | TGTGCCAGCTCCCTTTGGGACTACGAGCAGTACTTC
TRBJ1-1 | many | TRBD1 | TRBV13 | CASSRWTGPLNTEAFF | TGTGCCAGCAGTCGGTGGACAGGCCCTTTGAACACTGAAGCTTTCTTT
TRBJ2-7 | few | TRBD1 | TRBV29-1 | CSVGQVFGEQYF | TGCAGCGTGGGACAGGTCTTCGGGGAGCAGTACTTC
TRBJ2-7 | many | TRBD2 | TRBV7-8 | CASSLVLAGGPYEQYF | TGTGCCAGCAGCTTAGTTTTGGCGGGAGGGCCCTACGAGCAGTACTTC
TRBJ2-5 | many | . | TRBV12-3/TRBV12-4 | CASRLAGAAGETQYF | TGTGCCAGCAGGCTGGCCGGGGCAGCGGGAGAGACCCAGTACTTC
TRBJ1-3 | . | . | TRBV6-1 | CASNPGHSSGNTIYF | TGTGCCAGCAATCCGGGACATTCCTCTGGAAACACCATATATTTT
TRBJ1-1 | . | TRBD1 | TRBV11-2 | CASSLDPTRDRHLRNTEAFF | TGTGCCAGCAGCTTAGACCCCACCCGGGACAGGCACCTACGGAACACTGAAGCTTTCTTT
TRBJ2-7 | many | . | TRBV11-2 | CASSLEYYLGEQYF | TGTGCCAGCAGCTTAGAATACTACTTGGGCGAGCAGTACTTC
TRBJ2-2 | many | . | TRBV6-2/TRBV6-3 | CAVTGPNTGELFF | TGTGCCGTGACGGGTCCAAACACCGGGGAGCTGTTTTTT
TRBJ1-2 | many | TRBD1 | TRBV3-1 | CASSPWDRGREGYTF | TGTGCCAGCAGCCCGTGGGACAGGGGGCGAGAAGGCTACACCTTC
TRBJ1-1 | . | . | TRBV19 | CASSIGGDLRKSFF | TGTGCCAGTAGTATAGGCGGGGACCTGCGAAAGTCCTTCTTT
TRBJ1-1 | many | TRBD1 | TRBV5-6 | CASSSVPGQGLGEAFF | TGTGCCAGCAGCTCTGTTCCGGGACAGGGGTTAGGTGAAGCTTTCTTT
TRBJ1-2 | many | . | TRBV5-8 | CASSPPAGYGYTF | TGTGCCAGCTCTCCCCCGGCGGGCTATGGCTACACCTTC
TRBJ2-7 | few | TRBD2 | TRBV2 | CASSESGGAYEQYF | TGTGCCAGCAGTGAGTCCGGGGGGGCCTACGAGCAGTACTTC
TRBJ2-5 | many | TRBD2 | TRBV27 | CARGLAGVCQETQYF | TGTGCCAGAGGACTAGCGGGAGTTTGCCAAGAGACCCAGTACTTC
TRBJ2-3 | few | TRBD2 | TRBV12-3/TRBV12-4 | CTSSLRTSGIHTDTQYF | TGTACCAGCAGCCTTCGGACTAGCGGGATACACACAGATACGCAGTATTTT
TRBJ1-1 | many | . | TRBV6-1 | CASRGISLNTEAFF | TGTGCCAGCAGAGGGATCAGTTTGAACACTGAAGCTTTCTTT
TRBJ1-1 | few | . | TRBV19 | CASSVWWGTDTEAFF | TGTGCCAGTAGTGTCTGGTGGGGGACGGACACTGAAGCTTTCTTT
TRBJ1-1 | many | TRBD1 | TRBV6-1 | CASSLSGGGVAFF | TGTGCCAGCAGCTTATCAGGGGGAGGAGTAGCTTTCTTT
TRBJ1-2 | many | . | TRBV7-9 | CASSPWTNYGYTF | TGTGCCAGCAGCCCTTGGACTAACTATGGCTACACCTTC
TRBJ1-5 | many | . | TRBV9 | CASSVGVGSNQPQHF | TGTGCCAGCAGCGTAGGAGTAGGAAGCAATCAGCCCCAGCATTTT
TRBJ2-7 | . | . | TRBV28 | CASRLASGTSLEQYF | TGTGCCAGCAGACTCGCCAGCGGGACATCTCTCGAGCAGTACTTC
TRBJ1-5 | few | . | TRBV19 | CASTKTVAGDRRQPQHF | TGTGCCAGTACCAAGACGGTCGCGGGGGATAGGAGGCAGCCCCAGCATTTT
TRBJ2-3 | . | TRBD2 | TRBV2 | CASSTSAGATDTQYF | TGTGCCAGCAGTACGTCAGCGGGGGCCACAGATACGCAGTATTTT
TRBJ2-5 | many | . | TRBV12-3/TRBV12-4 | CASNPSVDRIWETQYF | TGTGCCAGCAACCCGTCTGTAGACCGGATCTGGGAGACCCAGTACTTC
TRBJ1-2 | . | TRBD1 | TRBV28 | CASSLFRGPGYTF | TGTGCCAGCAGTTTATTCAGGGGGCCTGGCTACACCTTC
TRBJ1-1 | few | . | TRBV7-9 | CASSSERGDTEAFF | TGTGCCAGCAGCTCGGAGAGAGGGGACACTGAAGCTTTCTTT
TRBJ2-1 | few | TRBD2 | TRBV20-1 | CSARGPGLETYNEQFF | TGCAGTGCTCGAGGCCCGGGACTAGAAACCTACAATGAGCAGTTCTTC
TRBJ2-1 | . | . | TRBV11-2 | CASMRSDNEQFF | TGTGCCAGCATGAGATCTGACAATGAGCAGTTCTTC
TRBJ1-4 | . | . | TRBV6-6 | CASSYGGENEKLFF | TGTGCCAGCAGTTACGGAGGGGAGAATGAAAAACTGTTTTTT
TRBJ2-3 | . | . | TRBV7-3 | CASSPSQTSTDTQYF | TGTGCCAGCAGCCCCTCTCAGACTAGCACAGATACGCAGTATTTT
TRBJ2-7 | many | . | TRBV7-7 | CASSWDQGGEQYF | TGTGCTAGCAGCTGGGACCAGGGGGGCGAGCAGTACTTC
TRBJ2-3 | many | TRBD2 | TRBV28 | CACSRTSGDDGTDTQYF | TGTGCCTGCAGCCGGACTAGCGGGGATGATGGCACAGATACGCAGTATTTT
TRBJ1-2 | . | . | TRBV12-3/TRBV12-4 | CASSSRTATPNYGYTF | TGTGCCAGCAGTTCTAGGACAGCGACTCCTAACTATGGCTACACCTTC
TRBJ1-2 | . | . | TRBV24-1 | CATSDLYGYTF | TGTGCCACCAGTGACCTCTATGGCTACACCTTC
TRBJ1-1 | few | . | TRBV4-3 | CASSQDHFTGGNTEAFF | TGCGCCAGCAGCCAAGATCACTTTACCGGGGGGAACACTGAAGCTTTCTTT
TRBJ2-3 | many | TRBD2 | TRBV7-8 | CASSLALLAGATDTQYF | TGTGCCAGCAGCTTAGCGCTTCTAGCGGGGGCCACAGATACGCAGTATTTT
TRBJ2-1 | many | . | TRBV20-1 | CSARRQGWDEQFF | TGCAGTGCTAGGAGGCAGGGGTGGGATGAGCAGTTCTTC